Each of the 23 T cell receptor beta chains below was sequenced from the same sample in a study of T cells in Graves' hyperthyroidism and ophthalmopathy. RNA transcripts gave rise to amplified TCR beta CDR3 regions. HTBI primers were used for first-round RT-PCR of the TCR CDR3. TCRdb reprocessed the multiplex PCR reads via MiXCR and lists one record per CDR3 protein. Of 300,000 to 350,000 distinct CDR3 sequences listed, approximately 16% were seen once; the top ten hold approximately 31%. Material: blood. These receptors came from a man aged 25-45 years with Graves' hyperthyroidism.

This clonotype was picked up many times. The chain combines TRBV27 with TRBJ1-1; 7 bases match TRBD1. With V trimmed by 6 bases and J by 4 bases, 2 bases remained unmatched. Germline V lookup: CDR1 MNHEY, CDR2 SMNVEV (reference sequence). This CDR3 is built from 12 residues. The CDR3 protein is CASRAGGTEAFF. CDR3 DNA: TGTGCCAGCAGGGCAGGGGGCACTGAAGCTTTCTTT.

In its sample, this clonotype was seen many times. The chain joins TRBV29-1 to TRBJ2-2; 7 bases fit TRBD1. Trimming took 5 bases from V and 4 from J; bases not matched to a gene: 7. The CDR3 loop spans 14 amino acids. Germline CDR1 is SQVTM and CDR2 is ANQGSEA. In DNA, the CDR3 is TGCAGCGTTACCGACAGGGCAGGCACCGGGGAGCTGTTTTTT. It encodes CSVTDRAGTGELFF.

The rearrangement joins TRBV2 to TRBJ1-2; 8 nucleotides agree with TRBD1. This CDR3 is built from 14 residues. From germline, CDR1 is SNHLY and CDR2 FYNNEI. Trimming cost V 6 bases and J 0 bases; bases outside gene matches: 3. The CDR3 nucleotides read TGTGCCAGCAGGTCACAGGGGGCTAACTATGGCTACACCTTC. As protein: CASRSQGANYGYTF.

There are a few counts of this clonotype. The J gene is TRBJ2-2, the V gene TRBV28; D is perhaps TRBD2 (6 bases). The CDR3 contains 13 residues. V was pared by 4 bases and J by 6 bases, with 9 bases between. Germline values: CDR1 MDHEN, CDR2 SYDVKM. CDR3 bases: TGTGCCAGCAGTTCTTGGGGGGCCGGGGAGCTGTTTTTT. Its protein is CASSSWGAGELFF.

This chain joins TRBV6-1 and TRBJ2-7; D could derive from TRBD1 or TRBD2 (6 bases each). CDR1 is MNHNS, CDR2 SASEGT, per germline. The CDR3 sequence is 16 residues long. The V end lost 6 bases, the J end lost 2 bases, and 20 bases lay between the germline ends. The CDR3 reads CASSWGQGRLAYEQYF. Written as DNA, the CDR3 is TGTGCCAGCAGCTGGGGGCAGGGGAGGCTTGCCTACGAGCAGTACTTC.

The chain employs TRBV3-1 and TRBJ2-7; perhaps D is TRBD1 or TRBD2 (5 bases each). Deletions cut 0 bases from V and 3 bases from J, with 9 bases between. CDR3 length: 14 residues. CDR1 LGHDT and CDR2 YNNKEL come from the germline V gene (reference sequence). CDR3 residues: CASSQDGGYYEQYF. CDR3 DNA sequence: TGTGCCAGCAGCCAAGATGGGGGTTACTACGAGCAGTACTTC.

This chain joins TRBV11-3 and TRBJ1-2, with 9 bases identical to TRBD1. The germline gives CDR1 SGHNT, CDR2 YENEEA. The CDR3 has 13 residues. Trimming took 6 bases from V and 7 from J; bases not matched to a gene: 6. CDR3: CASRTGTGSGYTF. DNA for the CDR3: TGTGCCAGCAGGACCGGGACAGGGTCTGGCTACACCTTC.

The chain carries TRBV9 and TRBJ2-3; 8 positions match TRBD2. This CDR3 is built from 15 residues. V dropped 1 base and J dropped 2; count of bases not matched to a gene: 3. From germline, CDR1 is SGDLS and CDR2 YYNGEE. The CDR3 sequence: CASSVYGRATDTQYF. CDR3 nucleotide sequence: TGTGCCAGCAGCGTATACGGGAGGGCCACAGATACGCAGTATTTT. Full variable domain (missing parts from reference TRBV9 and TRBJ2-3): DSGVTQTPKHLITATGQRVTLRCSPRSGDLSVYWYQQSLDQGLQFLIQYYNGEERAKGNILERFSAQQFPDLHSELNLSSLELGDSALYFCASSVYGRATDTQYFGPGTRLTVL.

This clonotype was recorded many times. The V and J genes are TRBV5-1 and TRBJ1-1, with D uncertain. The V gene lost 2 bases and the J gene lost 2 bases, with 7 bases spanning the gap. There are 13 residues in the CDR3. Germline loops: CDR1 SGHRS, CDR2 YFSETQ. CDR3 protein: CASSFMGNTEAFF. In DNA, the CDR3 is TGCGCCAGCAGCTTTATGGGTAACACTGAAGCTTTCTTT.

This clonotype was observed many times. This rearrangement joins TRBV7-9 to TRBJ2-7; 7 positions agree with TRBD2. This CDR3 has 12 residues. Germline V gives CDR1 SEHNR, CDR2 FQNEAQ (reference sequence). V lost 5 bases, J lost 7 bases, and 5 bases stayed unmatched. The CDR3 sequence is CASSASGPEQYF. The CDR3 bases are TGTGCCAGCAGCGCTAGCGGTCCGGAGCAGTACTTC.

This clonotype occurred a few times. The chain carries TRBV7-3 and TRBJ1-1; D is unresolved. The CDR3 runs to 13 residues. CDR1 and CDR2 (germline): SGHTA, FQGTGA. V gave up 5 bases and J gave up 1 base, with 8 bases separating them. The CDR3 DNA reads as TGTGCCAGCAGCCCGGACCAGAACACTGAAGCTTTCTTT. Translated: CASSPDQNTEAFF.

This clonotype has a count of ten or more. Here the CDR3 DNA reads TGTGCCACCAGTGACCGAGACAGGGAACTCACAGATACGCAGTATTTT. This codes for CATSDRDRELTDTQYF. The chain has TRBV24-1 and TRBJ2-3, with 7 positions matching TRBD1. There are 16 residues in the CDR3. CDR1 KGHDR and CDR2 SFDVKD come from the germline V gene. V shed 4 bases and J 2 bases; nucleotides not matched to a gene: 8.

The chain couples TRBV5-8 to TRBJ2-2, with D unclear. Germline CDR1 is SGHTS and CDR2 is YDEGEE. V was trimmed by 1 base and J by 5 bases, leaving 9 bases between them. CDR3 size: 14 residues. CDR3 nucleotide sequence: TGTGCCAGCAGCTTGAGAGTTTGGACCGGGGAGCTGTTTTTT. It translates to CASSLRVWTGELFF.

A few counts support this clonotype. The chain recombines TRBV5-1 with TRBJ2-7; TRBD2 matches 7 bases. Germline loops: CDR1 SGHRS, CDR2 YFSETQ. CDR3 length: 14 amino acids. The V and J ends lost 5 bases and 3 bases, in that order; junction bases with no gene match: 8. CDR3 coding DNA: TGCGCCAGCAGAGCTCTAGCGGATAACTACGAGCAGTACTTC. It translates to CASRALADNYEQYF.

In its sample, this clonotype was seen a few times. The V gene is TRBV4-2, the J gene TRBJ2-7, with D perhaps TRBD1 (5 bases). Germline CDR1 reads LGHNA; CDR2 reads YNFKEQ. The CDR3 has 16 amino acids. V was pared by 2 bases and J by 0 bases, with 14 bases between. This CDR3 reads CASSQFQGGTSYEQYF. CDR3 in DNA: TGTGCCAGCAGCCAATTCCAGGGCGGAACCTCCTACGAGCAGTACTTC.

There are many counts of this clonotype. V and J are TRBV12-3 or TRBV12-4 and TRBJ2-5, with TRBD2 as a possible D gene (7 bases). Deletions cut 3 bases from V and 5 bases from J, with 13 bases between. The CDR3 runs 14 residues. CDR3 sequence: CASSFTGGAETQYF. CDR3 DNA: TGTGCCAGCAGTTTTACTGGGGGGGCGGAGACCCAGTACTTC.

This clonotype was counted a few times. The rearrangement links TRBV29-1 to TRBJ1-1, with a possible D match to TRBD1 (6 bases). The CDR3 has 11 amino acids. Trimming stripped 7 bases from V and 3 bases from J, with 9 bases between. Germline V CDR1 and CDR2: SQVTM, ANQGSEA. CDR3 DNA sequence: TGCAGCGGTGAGGGGGACACTGAAGCTTTCTTT. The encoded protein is CSGEGDTEAFF.

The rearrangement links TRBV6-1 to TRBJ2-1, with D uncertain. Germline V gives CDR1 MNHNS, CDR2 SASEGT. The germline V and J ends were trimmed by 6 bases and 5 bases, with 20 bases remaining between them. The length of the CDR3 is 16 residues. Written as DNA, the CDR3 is TGTGCCAGCAGCCGCGACACCTTCCTAACACACAATGAGCAGTTCTTC. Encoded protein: CASSRDTFLTHNEQFF.

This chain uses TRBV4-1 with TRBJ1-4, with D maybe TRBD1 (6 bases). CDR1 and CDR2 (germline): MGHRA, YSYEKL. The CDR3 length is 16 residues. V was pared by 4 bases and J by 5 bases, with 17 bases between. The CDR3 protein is CASSPGPSQGNEKLFF. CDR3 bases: TGCGCCAGCAGCCCGGGACCCTCTCAGGGGAATGAAAAACTGTTTTTT.

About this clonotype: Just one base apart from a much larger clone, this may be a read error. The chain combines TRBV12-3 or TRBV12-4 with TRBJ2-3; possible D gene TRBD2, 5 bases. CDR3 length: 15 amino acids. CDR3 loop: CASRARGRYTDTRYF. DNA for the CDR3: TGTGCCAGCAGGGCTAGAGGGCGCTACACAGATACGCGGTATTTT.

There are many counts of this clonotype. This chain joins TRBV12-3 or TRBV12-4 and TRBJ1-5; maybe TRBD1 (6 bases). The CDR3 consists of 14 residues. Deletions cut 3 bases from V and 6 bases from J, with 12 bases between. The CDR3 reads CASSFVQGSQPQHF. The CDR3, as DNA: TGTGCCAGCAGTTTTGTCCAGGGGAGTCAGCCCCAGCATTTT.

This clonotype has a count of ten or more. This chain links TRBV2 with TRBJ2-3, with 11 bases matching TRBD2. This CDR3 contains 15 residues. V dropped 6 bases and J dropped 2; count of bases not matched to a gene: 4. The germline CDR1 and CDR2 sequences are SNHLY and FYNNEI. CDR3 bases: TGTGCCAGCAGCCAGACTAGCGGGGACACAGATACGCAGTATTTT. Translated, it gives CASSQTSGDTDTQYF. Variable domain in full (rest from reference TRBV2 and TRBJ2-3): EPEVTQTPSHQVTQMGQEVILRCVPISNHLYFYWYRQILGQKVEFLVSFYNNEISEKSEIFDDQFSVERPDGSNFTLKIRSTKLEDSAMYFCASSQTSGDTDTQYFGPGTRLTVL.

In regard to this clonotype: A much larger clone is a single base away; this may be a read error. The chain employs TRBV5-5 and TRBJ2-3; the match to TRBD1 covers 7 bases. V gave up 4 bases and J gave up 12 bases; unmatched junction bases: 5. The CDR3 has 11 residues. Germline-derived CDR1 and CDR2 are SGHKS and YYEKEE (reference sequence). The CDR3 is CASSHGTAQYF. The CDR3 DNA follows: TGTGCCAGCAGCCACGGGACAGCTCAGTATTTT.